This T cell receptor (beta chain) was recovered during a study of healthy donors' naive CD4 and CD8 T cells. Sorting defined naive CD4+ as CD4+CD8-CD45RO-CD45RA+ and naive CD8+ as CD8+CD4-CD45RA+CD27bright. TCR libraries were built from 500 to 550 ng of total RNA by linear amplification. TCRdb ran MiXCR on the reads and lists one entry per CDR3 protein. Among about 200,000 distinct CDR3 sequences listed, about 70% were seen once. The V end was cut by 2 bases, the J end by 6 bases, with 14 bases between. CDR3 length: 15 amino acids. Looked up from germline, CDR1 is SEHNR and CDR2 is FQNEAQ (reference sequence).

The chain employs TRBV7-9 and TRBJ2-1; a weak D match, TRBD2 (5 bases). The sequence came from a pool of human donors in good health; the sample pools cells from several healthy donors. Sequencing was done on a sample of naive CD4+ and CD8+ T cells sorted from blood, pooled from several donors. The DNA for the CDR3 is TGTGCCAGCAGCTTACGGGGTGGGAGACCCAATGAGCAGTTCTTC. It is translated as CASSLRGGRPNEQFF. Filled out from reference TRBV7-9 and TRBJ2-1, the complete variable domain reads DTGVSQNPRHKITKRGQNVTFRCDPISEHNRLYWYRQTLGQGPEFLTYFQNEAQLEKSRLLSDRFSAERPKGSFSTLEIQRTEQGDSAMYLCASSLRGGRPNEQFFGPGTRLTVL.